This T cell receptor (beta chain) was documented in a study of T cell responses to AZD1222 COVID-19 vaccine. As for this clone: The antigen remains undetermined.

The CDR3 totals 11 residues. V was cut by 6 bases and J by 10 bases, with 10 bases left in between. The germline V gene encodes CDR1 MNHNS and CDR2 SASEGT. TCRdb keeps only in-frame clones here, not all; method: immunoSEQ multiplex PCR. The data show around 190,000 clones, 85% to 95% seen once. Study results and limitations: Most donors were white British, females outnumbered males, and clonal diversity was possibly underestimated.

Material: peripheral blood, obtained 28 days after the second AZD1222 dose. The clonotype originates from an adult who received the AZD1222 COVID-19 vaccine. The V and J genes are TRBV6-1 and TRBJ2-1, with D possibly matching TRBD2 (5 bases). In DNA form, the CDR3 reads TGTGCCAGCAGGGACGGAGGCGAGCAGTTCTTC. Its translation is CASRDGGEQFF.